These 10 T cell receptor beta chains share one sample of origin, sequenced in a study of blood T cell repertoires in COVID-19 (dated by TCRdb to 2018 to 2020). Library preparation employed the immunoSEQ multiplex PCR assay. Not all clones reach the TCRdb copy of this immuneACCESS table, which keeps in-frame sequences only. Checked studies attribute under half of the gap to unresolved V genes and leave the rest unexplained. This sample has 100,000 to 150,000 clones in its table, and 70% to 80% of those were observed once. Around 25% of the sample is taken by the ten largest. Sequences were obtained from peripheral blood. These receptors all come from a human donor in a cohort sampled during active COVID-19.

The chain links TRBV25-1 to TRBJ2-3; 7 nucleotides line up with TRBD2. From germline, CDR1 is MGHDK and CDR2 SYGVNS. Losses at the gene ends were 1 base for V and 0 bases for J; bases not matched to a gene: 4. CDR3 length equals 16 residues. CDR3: CASSELSGGSTDTQYF. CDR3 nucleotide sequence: TGTGCCAGCAGTGAATTGTCGGGGGGAAGCACAGATACGCAGTATTTT.

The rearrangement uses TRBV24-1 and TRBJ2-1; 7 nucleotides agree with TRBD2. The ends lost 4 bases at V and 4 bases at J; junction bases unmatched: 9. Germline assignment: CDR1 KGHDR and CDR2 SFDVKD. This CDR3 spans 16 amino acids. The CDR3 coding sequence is TGTGCCACCAGTGAGAACAGCGGGAAAGGTTACAATGAGCAGTTCTTC. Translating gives CATSENSGKGYNEQFF.

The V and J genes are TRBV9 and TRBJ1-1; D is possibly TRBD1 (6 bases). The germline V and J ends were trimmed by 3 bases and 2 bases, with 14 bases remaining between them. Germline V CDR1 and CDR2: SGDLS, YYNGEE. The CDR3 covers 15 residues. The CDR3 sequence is CASSGPGHLNTEAFF. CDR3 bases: TGTGCCAGCAGCGGCCCGGGACACCTAAACACTGAAGCTTTCTTT.

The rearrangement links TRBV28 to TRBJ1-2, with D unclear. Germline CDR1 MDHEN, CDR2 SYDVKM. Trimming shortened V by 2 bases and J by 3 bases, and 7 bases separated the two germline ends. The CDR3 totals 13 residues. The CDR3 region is CASSLTQDYGYTF. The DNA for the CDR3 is TGTGCCAGCAGTTTAACTCAGGACTATGGCTACACCTTC.

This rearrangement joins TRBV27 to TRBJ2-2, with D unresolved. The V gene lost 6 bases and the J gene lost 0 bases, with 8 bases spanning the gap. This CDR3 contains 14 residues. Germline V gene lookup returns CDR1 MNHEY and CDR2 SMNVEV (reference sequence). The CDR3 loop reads CASSRSANTGELFF. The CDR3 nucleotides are TGTGCCAGCAGCCGGTCGGCGAACACCGGGGAGCTGTTTTTT.

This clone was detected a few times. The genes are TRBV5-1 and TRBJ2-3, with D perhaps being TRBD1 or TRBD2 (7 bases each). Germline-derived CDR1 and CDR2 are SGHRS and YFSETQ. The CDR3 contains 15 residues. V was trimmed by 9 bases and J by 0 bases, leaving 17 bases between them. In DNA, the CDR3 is TGCGCCACCAGGGGGGGGACCCTCAGCACAGATACGCAGTATTTT. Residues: CATRGGTLSTDTQYF.

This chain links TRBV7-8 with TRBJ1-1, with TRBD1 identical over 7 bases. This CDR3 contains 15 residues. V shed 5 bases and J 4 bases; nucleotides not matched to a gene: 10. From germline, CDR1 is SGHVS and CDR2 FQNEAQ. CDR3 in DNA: TGTGCCAGCAGCCTCGACAGGGATGTGAGCACTGAAGCTTTCTTT. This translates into CASSLDRDVSTEAFF.

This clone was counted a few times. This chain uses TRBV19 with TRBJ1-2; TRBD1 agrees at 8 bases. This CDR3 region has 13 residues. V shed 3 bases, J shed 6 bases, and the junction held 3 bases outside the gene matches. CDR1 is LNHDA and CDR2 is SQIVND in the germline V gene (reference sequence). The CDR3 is CASSMDRANGYTF. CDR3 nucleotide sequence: TGTGCCAGTAGTATGGACAGGGCGAATGGCTACACCTTC.

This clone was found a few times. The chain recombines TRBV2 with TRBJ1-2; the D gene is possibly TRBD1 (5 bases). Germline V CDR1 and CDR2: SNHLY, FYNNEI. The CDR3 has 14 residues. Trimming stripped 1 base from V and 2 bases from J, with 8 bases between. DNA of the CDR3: TGTGCCAGCAGTGAAGGACAGTTAAACTATGGCTACACCTTC. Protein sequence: CASSEGQLNYGYTF.

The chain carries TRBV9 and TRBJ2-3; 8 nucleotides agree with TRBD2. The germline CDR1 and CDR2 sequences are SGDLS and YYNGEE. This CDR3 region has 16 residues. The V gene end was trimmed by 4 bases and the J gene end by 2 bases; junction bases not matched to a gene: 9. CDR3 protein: CASSPRGGTVTDTQYF. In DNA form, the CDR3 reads TGTGCCAGCAGCCCACGGGGGGGCACAGTCACAGATACGCAGTATTTT.